This paragraph covers one TCR beta chain sequence. These data are taken from a study of CD8 T cells in Susac syndrome. Random-hexamer reverse transcription was applied to about 0.45 to 1 ug RNA. In TCRdb, the immunoSEQ multiplex PCR reads were re-called with MiXCR into one record per CDR3 protein. Here the sample spans about 120,000 distinct CDR3 sequences, roughly 93% being singletons. Trimming shortened V by 1 base and J by 4 bases, and 2 bases separated the two germline ends. CDR3 length: 11 amino acids. The germline gives CDR1 SQVTM, CDR2 ANQGSEA. Input material: CD4+ T cells from PBMCs. The sequence derives from a human donor with multiple sclerosis. The chain links TRBV29-1 to TRBJ2-1; D is unclear. CDR3 DNA sequence: TGCAGCGTTGAAGGTTACAATGAGCAGTTCTTC. It encodes CSVEGYNEQFF.